This T cell receptor (beta chain) is from a study of T cell repertoires in cytomegalovirus infection. This clonotype was counted many times. CDR3 length: 15 residues. CDR1 is SNHLY, CDR2 FYNNEI, per germline. V lost 1 base and J lost 2; bases outside the gene matches: 3. MiXCR, run by TCRdb on the reads, gives a single entry per CDR3 protein. The table includes hundreds of thousands of distinct CDR3 sequences, 9.6% detected once. The clonotype was recovered from a human donor in good health (CMV status not recorded). Some clones in this sample may be carry-over from other donors' samples. V is TRBV2 and J is TRBJ2-7, with 9 nucleotides matching TRBD1. Material for sequencing was PBMCs. In nucleotides, the CDR3 is TGTGCCAGCAGTGAAGGATGGGACAGGGCCTACGAGCAGTACGTC. Amino acids: CASSEGWDRAYEQYV.